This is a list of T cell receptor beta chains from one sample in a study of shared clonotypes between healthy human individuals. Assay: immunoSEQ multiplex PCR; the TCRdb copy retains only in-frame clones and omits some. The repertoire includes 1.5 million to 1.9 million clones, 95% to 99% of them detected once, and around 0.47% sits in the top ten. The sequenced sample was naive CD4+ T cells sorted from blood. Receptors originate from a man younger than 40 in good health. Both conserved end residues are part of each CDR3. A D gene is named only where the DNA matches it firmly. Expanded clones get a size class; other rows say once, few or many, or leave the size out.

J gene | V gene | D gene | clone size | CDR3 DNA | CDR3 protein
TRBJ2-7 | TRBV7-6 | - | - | TGTGCCAGCAGCTTACAGGGGAACTCCTACGAGCAGTACTTC | CASSLQGNSYEQYF
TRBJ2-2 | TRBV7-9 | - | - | TGTGCCAGCAGCGGAGTCGGGACCGGGGAGCTGTTTTTT | CASSGVGTGELFF
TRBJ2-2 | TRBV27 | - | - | TGTGCCAGCAGTTTCCTCTTTTCAGGGAACACCGGGGAGCTGTTTTTT | CASSFLFSGNTGELFF
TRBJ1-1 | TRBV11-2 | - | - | TGTGCCAGCAGCTTAGGGGTATGGGGGCGGCTCAACACTGAAGCTTTCTTT | CASSLGVWGRLNTEAFF
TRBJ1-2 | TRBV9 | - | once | TGTGCCAGCAGCTCAGGCGGTGACTTCTATGGCTACACCTTC | CASSSGGDFYGYTF
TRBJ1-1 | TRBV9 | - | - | TGTGCCAGCAGCGTTCGAGCAGCCGGCTATACTGAAGCTTTCTTT | CASSVRAAGYTEAFF
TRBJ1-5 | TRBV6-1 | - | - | TGTGCCAGCAGTCGGCGGGACAGCAATCAGCCCCAGCATTTT | CASSRRDSNQPQHF
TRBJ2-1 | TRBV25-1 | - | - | TGTGCCAGCAGTGACGTAGGCGGCGGCAACTACAATGAGCAGTTCTTC | CASSDVGGGNYNEQFF
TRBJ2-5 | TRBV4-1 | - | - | TGCGCCAGCAGCCAACCGGGGCCGATCCAAGAGACCCAGTACTTC | CASSQPGPIQETQYF
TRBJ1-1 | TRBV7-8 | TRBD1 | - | TGTGCCAGCAGCTTCCGTATGGCAGGGGGAGGACGCACTGAAGCTTTCTTT | CASSFRMAGGGRTEAFF
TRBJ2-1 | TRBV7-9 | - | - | TGTGCCAGCAGCTTAGCAGGGGGCAATGAGCAGTTCTTC | CASSLAGGNEQFF
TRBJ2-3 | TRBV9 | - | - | TGTGCCAGCAGCGTAGTTCAGGTCGCAGATACGCAGTATTTT | CASSVVQVADTQYF
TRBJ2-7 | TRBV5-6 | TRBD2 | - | TGTGCCAGCAGCTTGTGGGTTAGGACTAGCGGGGGTTACGAGCAGTACTTC | CASSLWVRTSGGYEQYF
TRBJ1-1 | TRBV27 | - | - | TGTGCCAGCGCGGTGAACACTGAAGCTTTCTTT | CASAVNTEAFF
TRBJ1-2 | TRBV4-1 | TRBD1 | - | TGCGCCAGCAGCCAAGATGTGACAGGGCGGGTAGTCGGCTACACCTTC | CASSQDVTGRVVGYTF
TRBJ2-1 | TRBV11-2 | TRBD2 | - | TGTGCCAGCAGCTTAGAAAGCTTAGCGGGAGGGTACCGTCGGTTCTTC | CASSLESLAGGYRRFF
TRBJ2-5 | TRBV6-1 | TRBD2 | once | TGTGCCAGCAGTGACGAGGGCGGGAGTAAAGAGACCCAGTACTTC | CASSDEGGSKETQYF
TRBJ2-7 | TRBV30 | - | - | TGTGCCTGGAAGACAGGTCCCTACGAGCAGTACTTC | CAWKTGPYEQYF
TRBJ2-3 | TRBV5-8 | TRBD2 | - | TGTGCCAGCAGCTTGCTCAGCGGGGGGGGAGATACGCAGTATTTT | CASSLLSGGGDTQYF
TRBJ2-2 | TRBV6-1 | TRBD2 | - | TGTGCCAGCAGCCCGGGACTATCCACCGGGGAGCTGTTTTTT | CASSPGLSTGELFF
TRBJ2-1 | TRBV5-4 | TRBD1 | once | TGTGCCAGCAGCTTGGGAGAGGGGGCGGGTTTGAATGAGCAGTTCTTC | CASSLGEGAGLNEQFF
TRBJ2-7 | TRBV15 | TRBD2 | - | TGTGCCACCAGCAGAGGAGCTAGCGGGAGGCGGGAAGGGTCCTACGAGCAGTACTTC | CATSRGASGRREGSYEQYF
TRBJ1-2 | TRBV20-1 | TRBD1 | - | TGCAGAAAAGGACAGGGCTATGGCTACACCTTC | CRKGQGYGYTF
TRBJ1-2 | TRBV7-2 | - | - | TGTGCCAGCAGCTTAGCTTCGCATAGTTATGGCTACACCTTC | CASSLASHSYGYTF
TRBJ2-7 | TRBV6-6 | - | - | TGTGCCAGCAGCTACAGTTCGGCGGGATGGGACGAGCAGTACTTC | CASSYSSAGWDEQYF
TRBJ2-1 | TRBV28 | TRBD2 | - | TGTGCCAGCGATAACACAGCGGGAGGATCGTTCAGTGAGCAGTTCTTC | CASDNTAGGSFSEQFF
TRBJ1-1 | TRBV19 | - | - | TGTGCCAGTGCCAGTCGGATGAACACTGAAGCTTTCTTT | CASASRMNTEAFF
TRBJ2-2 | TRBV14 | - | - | TGTGCCAGCAGCCAAGTTCGGTCCACCGGGGAGCTGTTTTTT | CASSQVRSTGELFF
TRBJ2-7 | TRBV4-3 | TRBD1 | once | TGCGCCAGCAGCCATAGACAGGGGGGCACCTACGAGCAGTACTTC | CASSHRQGGTYEQYF
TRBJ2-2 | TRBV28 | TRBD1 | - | TGTGCCAGCAGTTCGTTGGACAGGGTTAGCACCGGGGAGCTGTTTTTT | CASSSLDRVSTGELFF
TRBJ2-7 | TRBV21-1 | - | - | TGTGCCAGCTACGAGCAGTACTTC | CASYEQYF
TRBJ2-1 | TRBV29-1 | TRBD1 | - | TGCAGCGTTGAATTTCCCGGGACAGCCGACAATGAGCAGTTCTTC | CSVEFPGTADNEQFF
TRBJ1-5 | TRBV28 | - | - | TGTGCCGCGGGACGAGCGGCCGGCTCGAATCAGCCCCAGCATTTT | CAAGRAAGSNQPQHF
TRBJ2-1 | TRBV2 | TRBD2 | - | TGTGCCAGCCGAGGACTAGCGGGAACCAATGAGCAGTTCTTC | CASRGLAGTNEQFF
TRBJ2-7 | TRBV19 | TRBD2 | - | TGTGCCAGTAGGACGACTAGCGGCTCCTACGAGCAGTACTTC | CASRTTSGSYEQYF
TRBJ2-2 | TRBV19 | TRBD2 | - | TGTGCCAGTACCCTCCGAGCTAGCGGTTACACCGGGGAGCTGTTTTTT | CASTLRASGYTGELFF
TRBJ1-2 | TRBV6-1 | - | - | TGTGCCAGCAGTGAATGGGGTTTAAACTATGGCTACACCTTC | CASSEWGLNYGYTF
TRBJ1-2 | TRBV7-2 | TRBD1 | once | TGTGCCAGCACCCGAAGGCAGGGACAGGGAAGCGGCTATGGCTACACCTTC | CASTRRQGQGSGYGYTF
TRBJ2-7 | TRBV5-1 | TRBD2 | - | TGCGCCAGCAGCTTGAATAGCGGGAGCAACGAGCAGTACTTC | CASSLNSGSNEQYF
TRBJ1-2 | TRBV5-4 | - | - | TGTGCCAGCAGCTCCGCGGAAGGGAGCCATGGCTACACCTTC | CASSSAEGSHGYTF
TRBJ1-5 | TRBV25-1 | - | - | TGTGCCAGCAGTAAAGGGCTGGGGCAGTACAATCAGCCCCAGCATTTT | CASSKGLGQYNQPQHF
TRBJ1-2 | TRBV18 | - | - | TGTGCCAGCTCACCGCCGGGGCAGGGCTATGGCTACACCTTC | CASSPPGQGYGYTF
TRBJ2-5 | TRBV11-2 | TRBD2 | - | TGTGCCAGCAGCTTAGACTCCGGACTAGCGGGTCAAGAGACCCAGTACTTC | CASSLDSGLAGQETQYF
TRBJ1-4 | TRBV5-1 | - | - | TGCGCCAGCAGCCCGTGGCAGGATGGCGAAAAACTGTTTTTT | CASSPWQDGEKLFF
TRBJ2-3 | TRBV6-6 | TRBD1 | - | TGTGCCAGCAGTCAGGGGGCCCGCACAGATACGCAGTATTTT | CASSQGARTDTQYF
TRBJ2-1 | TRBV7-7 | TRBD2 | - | TGTGCCAGCAGCTTAGGGCTAGCGGGAGGCGAGCAGTTCTTC | CASSLGLAGGEQFF
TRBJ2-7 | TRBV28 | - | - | TGTGCCAGCAGCTCCTCGGCACAGTTAGGGACCTACGAGCAGTACTTC | CASSSSAQLGTYEQYF
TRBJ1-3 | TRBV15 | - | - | TGTGCCACCAGCAGGGAACCTAAGTCTGGAAACACCATATATTTT | CATSREPKSGNTIYF
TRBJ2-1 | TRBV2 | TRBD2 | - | TGTGCCACCCAGCGGGAGCCTTCCTACAATGAGCAGTTCTTC | CATQREPSYNEQFF
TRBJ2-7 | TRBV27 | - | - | TGTGCCAGCAGTTTATGGCAAAACTACGAGCAGTACTTC | CASSLWQNYEQYF
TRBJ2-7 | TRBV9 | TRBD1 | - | TGTGCCAGCAGCAAATGGACAGGGAACGAGCAGTACTTC | CASSKWTGNEQYF
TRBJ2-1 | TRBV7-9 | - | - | TGTGCCAGCAGCTTAGAGGGCACTTTGCAGTTCTTC | CASSLEGTLQFF